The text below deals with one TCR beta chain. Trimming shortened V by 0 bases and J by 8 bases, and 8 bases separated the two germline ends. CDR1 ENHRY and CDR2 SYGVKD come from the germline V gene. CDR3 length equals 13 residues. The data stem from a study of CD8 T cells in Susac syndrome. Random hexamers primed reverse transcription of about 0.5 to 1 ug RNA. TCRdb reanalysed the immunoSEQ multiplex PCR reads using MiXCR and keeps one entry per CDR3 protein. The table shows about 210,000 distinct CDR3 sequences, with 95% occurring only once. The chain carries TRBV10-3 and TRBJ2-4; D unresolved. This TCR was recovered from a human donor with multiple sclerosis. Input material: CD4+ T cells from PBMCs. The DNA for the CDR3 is TGTGCCATCAGTGAGTCTAACGGACACATTCAGTACTTC. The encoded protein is CAISESNGHIQYF.